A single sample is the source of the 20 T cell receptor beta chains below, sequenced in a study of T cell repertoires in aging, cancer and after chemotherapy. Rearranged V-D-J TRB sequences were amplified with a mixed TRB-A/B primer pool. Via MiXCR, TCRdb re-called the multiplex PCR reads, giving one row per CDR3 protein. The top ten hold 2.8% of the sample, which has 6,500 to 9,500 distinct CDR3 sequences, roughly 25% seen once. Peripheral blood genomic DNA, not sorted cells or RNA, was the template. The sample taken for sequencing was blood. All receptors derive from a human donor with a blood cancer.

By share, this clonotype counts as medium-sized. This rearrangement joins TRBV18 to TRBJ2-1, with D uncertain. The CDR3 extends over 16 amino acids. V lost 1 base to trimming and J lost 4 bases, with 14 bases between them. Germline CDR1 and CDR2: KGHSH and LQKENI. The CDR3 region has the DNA TGTGCCAGCTCACCACTTCGGCAGGCCGTTTACAATGAGCAGTTCTTC. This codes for CASSPLRQAVYNEQFF.

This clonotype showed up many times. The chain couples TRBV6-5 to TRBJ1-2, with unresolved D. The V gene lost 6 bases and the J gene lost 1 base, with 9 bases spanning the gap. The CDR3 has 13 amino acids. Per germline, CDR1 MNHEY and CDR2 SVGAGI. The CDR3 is CASRPGINYGYTF. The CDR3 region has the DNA TGTGCCAGCAGACCGGGTATTAACTATGGCTACACCTTC.

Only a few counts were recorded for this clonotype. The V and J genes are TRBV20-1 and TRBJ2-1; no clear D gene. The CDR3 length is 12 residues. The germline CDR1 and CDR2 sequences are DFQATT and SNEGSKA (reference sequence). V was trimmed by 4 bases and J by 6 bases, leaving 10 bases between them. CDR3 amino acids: CSAIRGSNEQFF. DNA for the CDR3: TGCAGTGCTATTCGCGGCTCCAATGAGCAGTTCTTC.

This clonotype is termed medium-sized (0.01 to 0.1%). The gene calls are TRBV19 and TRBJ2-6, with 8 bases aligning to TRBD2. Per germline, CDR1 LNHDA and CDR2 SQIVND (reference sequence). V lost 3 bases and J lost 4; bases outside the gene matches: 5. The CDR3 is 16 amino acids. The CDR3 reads CASSIKAGAGANVLTF. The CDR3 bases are TGTGCCAGTAGTATTAAAGCGGGAGCGGGGGCCAACGTCCTGACTTTC. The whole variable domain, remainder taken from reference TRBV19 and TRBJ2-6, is DGGITQSPKYLFRKEGQNVTLSCEQNLNHDAMYWYRQDPGQGLRLIYYSQIVNDFQKGDIAEGYSVSREKKESFPLTVTSAQKNPTAFYLCASSIKAGAGANVLTFGAGSRLTVL.

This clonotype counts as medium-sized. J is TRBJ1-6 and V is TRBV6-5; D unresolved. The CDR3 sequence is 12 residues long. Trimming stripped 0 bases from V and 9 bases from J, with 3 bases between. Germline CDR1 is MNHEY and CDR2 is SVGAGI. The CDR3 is CASSYSGSPLHF. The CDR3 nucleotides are TGTGCCAGCAGTTACTCGGGTTCACCCCTCCACTTT.

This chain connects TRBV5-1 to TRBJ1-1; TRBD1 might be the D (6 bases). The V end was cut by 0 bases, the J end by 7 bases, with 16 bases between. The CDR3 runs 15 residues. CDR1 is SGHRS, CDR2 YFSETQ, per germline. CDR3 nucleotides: TGCGCCAGCAGCTTGGTGGGAGACAGGTTAGATGAAGCTTTCTTT. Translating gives CASSLVGDRLDEAFF.

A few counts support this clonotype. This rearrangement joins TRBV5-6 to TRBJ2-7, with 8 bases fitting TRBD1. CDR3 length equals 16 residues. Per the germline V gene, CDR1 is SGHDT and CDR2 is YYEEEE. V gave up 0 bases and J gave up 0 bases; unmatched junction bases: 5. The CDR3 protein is CASSLAGGGVSYEQYF. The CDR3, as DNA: TGTGCCAGCAGCTTGGCAGGGGGCGGGGTCTCCTACGAGCAGTACTTC.

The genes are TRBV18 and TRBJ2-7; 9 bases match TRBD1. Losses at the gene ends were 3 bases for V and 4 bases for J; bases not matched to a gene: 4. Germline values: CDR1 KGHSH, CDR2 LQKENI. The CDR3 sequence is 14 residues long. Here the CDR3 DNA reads TGTGCCAGCTCACCTCCGACAGGGGGGTACGAGCAGTACTTC. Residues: CASSPPTGGYEQYF.

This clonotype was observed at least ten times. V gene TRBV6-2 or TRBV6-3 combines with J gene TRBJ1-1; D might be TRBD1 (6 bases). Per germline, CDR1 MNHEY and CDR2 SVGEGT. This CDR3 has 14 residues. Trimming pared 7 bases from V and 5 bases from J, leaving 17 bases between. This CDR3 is CASTPGRGRTEAFF. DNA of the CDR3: TGTGCCAGCACTCCGGGCAGGGGTAGGACTGAAGCTTTCTTT.

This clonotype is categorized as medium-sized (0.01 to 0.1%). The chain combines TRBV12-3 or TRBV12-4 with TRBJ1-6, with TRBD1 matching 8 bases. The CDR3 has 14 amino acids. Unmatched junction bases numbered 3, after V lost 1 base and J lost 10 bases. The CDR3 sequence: CASSLGTGSSPLHF. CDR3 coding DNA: TGTGCCAGCAGTTTAGGGACAGGGAGCTCACCCCTCCACTTT.

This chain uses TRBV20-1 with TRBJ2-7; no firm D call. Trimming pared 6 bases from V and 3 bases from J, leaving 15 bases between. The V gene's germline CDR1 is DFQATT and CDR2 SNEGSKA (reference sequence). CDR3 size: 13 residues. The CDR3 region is CSAPRTEDYEQYF. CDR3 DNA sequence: TGCAGTGCCCCGCGAACAGAGGACTACGAGCAGTACTTC.

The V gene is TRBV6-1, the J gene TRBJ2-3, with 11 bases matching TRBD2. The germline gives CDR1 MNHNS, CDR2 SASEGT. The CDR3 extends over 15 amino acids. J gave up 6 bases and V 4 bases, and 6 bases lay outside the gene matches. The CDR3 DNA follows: TGTGCCAGCAGTGGACTAGCGGGGCCAGGGGATACGCAGTATTTT. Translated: CASSGLAGPGDTQYF.

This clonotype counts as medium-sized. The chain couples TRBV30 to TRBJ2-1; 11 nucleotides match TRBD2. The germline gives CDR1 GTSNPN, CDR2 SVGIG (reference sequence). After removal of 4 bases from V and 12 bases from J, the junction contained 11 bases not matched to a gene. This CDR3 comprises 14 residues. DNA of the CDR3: TGTGCCTGGATTAGCGGGGGGGGCCACAAAGGGCAGTTCTTC. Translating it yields CAWISGGGHKGQFF.

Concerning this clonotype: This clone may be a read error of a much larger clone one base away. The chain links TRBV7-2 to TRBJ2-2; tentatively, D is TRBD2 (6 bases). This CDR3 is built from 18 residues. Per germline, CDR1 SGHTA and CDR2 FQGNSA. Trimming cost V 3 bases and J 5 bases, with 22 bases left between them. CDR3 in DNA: TGTGCCAGCAGCTTTGTGTGGAGAGGGAGGCCGGATACCGGGGAGCTGTTTTTT. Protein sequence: CASSFVWRGRPDTGELFF.

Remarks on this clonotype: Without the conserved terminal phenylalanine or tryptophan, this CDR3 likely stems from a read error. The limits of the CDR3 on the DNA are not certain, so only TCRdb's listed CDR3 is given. CDR3: CASSILRAL. J is TRBJ2-6 and V is TRBV19. In germline, CDR1 is LNHDA, CDR2 SQIVND (reference sequence). The CDR3 contains 9 residues when both ends are counted.

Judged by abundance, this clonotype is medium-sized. The CDR3 is CASSIGYSPLHF. The DNA for the CDR3 is TGTGCCAGTAGTATCGGTTATTCACCCCTCCACTTT. V usage is TRBV19 and J usage is TRBJ1-6; no firm D call. The germline gives CDR1 LNHDA, CDR2 SQIVND (reference sequence). Trimming pared 3 bases from V and 8 bases from J, leaving 5 bases between. The CDR3 has 12 residues. The full variable domain, completed using reference TRBV19 and TRBJ1-6, is DGGITQSPKYLFRKEGQNVTLSCEQNLNHDAMYWYRQDPGQGLRLIYYSQIVNDFQKGDIAEGYSVSREKKESFPLTVTSAQKNPTAFYLCASSIGYSPLHFGNGTRLTVT.

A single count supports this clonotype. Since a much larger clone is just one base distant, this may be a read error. CDR3 protein: CASSSPGSWSYNEQFF. In DNA, the CDR3 is TGTGCCAGCAGTTCCCCCGGTTCATGGTCCTACAATGAGCAGTTCTTC. The J gene is TRBJ2-1, the V gene TRBV12-3 or TRBV12-4; D not resolved. There are 16 residues in the CDR3. V was pared by 4 bases and J by 1 base, with 14 bases between.

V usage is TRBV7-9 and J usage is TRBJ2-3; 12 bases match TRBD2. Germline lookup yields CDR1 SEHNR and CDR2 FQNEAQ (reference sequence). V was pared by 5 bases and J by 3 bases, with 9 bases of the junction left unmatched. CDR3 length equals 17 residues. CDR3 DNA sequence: TGTGCCAGCAGCCCCAGACTAGCGGGAGAGGGGACAGATACGCAGTATTTT. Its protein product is CASSPRLAGEGTDTQYF.

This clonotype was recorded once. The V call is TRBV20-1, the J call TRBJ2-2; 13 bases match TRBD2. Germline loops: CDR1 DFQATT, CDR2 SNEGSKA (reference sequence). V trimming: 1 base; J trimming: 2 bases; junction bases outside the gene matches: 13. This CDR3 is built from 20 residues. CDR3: CSARAPRRTSGRLNTGELFF. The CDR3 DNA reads TGCAGTGCTAGAGCCCCCAGGCGGACTAGCGGGAGACTAAACACCGGGGAGCTGTTTTTT.

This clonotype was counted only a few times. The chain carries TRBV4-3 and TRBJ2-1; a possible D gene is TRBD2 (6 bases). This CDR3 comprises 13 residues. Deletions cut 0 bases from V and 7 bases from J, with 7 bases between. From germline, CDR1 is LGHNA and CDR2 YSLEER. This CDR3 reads CASSQDGGNEQFF. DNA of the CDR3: TGCGCCAGCAGCCAAGATGGGGGGAATGAGCAGTTCTTC.